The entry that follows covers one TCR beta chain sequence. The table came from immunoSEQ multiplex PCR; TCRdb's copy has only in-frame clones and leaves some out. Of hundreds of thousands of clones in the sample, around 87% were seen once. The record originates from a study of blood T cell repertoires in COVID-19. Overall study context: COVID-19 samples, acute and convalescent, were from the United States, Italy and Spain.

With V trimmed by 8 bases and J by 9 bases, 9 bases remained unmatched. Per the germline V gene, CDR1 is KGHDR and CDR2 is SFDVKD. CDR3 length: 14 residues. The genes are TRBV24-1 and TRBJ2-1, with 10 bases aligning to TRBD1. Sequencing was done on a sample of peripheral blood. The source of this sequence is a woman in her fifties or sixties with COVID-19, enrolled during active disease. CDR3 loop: CATTGDRGLREQFF. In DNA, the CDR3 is TGTGCCACCACCGGGGACAGGGGATTGCGTGAGCAGTTCTTC.